One and the same sample provided the 21 T cell receptor beta chains below, sequenced in a study of tumor-infiltrating lymphocytes in primary liver carcinoma. A primer matching the constant region was used to make TCR beta cDNA from around 460 ng of total RNA. Construction of TCR beta libraries relied on three successive nested multiplex PCR rounds employing slightly modified ARM-PCR. TRBV1-TRBV30 forward primers paired with a C-beta reverse primer drove the first two PCR rounds, around 9 cycles each. Via MiXCR, TCRdb re-called the multiplex PCR reads, giving one row per CDR3 protein. The data show fewer than 350,000 distinct CDR3 sequences, approximately 60% seen once. Extraction also yielded germline DNA, while blood RNA was obtained from unsorted whole blood. Sequenced: peripheral blood. These receptors were taken from a man aged 35-49 years with primary liver carcinoma and hepatitis B virus infection.

Points on this clonotype: The CDR3 does not close with the conserved phenylalanine or tryptophan, likely indicating a read error. This chain links TRBV6-1 with TRBJ2-1; 7 bases are shared with TRBD1. V shed 0 bases, J shed 6 bases, and the junction held 8 bases outside the gene matches. Germline assignment: CDR1 MNHNS and CDR2 SASEGT. The CDR3 is 16 residues long. This CDR3 reads CASSEARRHRGNEQFL. CDR3 nucleotides: TGTGCCAGCAGTGAAGCCAGGAGGCACAGGGGCAATGAGCAGTTCTTG.

This clonotype is a singleton in its sample. The junction departs from the called germline gene at one end, perhaps through a read error. The chain joins TRBV10-3 to TRBJ2-2, with 12 bases fitting TRBD2. The germline gives CDR1 ENHRY, CDR2 SYGVKD. The CDR3 contains 14 residues. CDR3 coding DNA: TGTGCCATCATACTAGCGGGAGGCACCGGGGAGCTGTTCTTT. It specifies CAIILAGGTGELFF.

Worth noting for this clonotype: With a much larger clone just one base away, this may be a read error. This chain uses TRBV29-1 with TRBJ1-3; D remains ambiguous. Germline values: CDR1 SQVTM, CDR2 ANQGSEA. The CDR3 contains 13 residues. Trimming removed 6 bases at V and 0 bases at J, with 9 bases between. Here the CDR3 DNA reads TGCAGCGTCGCGTACATCTCTGGAAACACCATATATTTT. It specifies CSVAYISGNTIYF.

About this clonotype: No conserved phenylalanine or tryptophan is present at the end of the CDR3, so a read error is the likely explanation. The chain couples TRBV12-3 or TRBV12-4 to TRBJ2-5; weak D call: TRBD1 (6 bases). V lost 1 base and J 4 bases, leaving 7 bases between the germline ends. The CDR3 length is 13 residues. CDR3 residues: CASSLEGVETQYL. In DNA form, the CDR3 reads TGTGCCAGCAGTTTAGAGGGGGTAGAGACCCAGTACTTA.

Comment on this clonotype: A much larger clone is a single base away; this may be a read error. V is TRBV28 and J is TRBJ2-3; TRBD1 agrees at 7 bases. CDR1 and CDR2 from the germline V gene are MDHEN and SYDVKM. CDR3 length: 14 amino acids. CDR3 region: CAGSFDRVTDTQYF. CDR3 coding DNA: TGTGCCGGCAGTTTCGACAGGGTCACAGATACGCAGTATTTT.

With regard to this clonotype: A much bigger clone sits one base away, suggesting this may be a read error. V and J are TRBV4-2 and TRBJ2-1; 9 bases map to TRBD2. There are 18 residues in the CDR3. Germline assignment: CDR1 LGHNA and CDR2 YNFKEQ. J was trimmed by 0 bases and V by 7 bases; bases with no gene match: 13. The CDR3: CASIQEWASGTSYNEQFF. The CDR3 DNA reads TGTGCCAGCATACAAGAGTGGGCTAGCGGGACCTCCTACAATGAGCAGTTCTTC.

Regarding this clonotype: This clone may be a read error of a much larger clone one base away. J is TRBJ2-6 and V is TRBV7-8; TRBD1 matches at 7 bases. Germline V CDR1 and CDR2: SGHVS, FQNEAQ. The CDR3 spans 18 residues. The CDR3 sequence: CASIPDGQDGYGAKVLTF. Written as DNA, the CDR3 is TGTGCCAGCATCCCAGACGGACAGGACGGCTATGGGGCCAAGGTCCTGACTTTC.

This chain uses TRBV28 with TRBJ1-1, with D perhaps matching TRBD1 (6 bases). Germline V lookup: CDR1 MDHEN, CDR2 SYDVKM. This CDR3 is built from 15 residues. Trimming removed 8 bases at V and 1 base at J, with 17 bases between. The CDR3 reads CASWGPGAKNTEAFF. CDR3 DNA sequence: TGTGCCAGCTGGGGGCCCGGGGCGAAGAACACTGAAGCTTTCTTT.

As to this clonotype: A much larger clone lies a single base off, so this may be a read error. The chain has TRBV5-6 and TRBJ2-1; D not certain. Trimming took off 2 bases at V and 0 bases at J, with 9 bases between the two ends. Germline assignment: CDR1 SGHDT and CDR2 YYEEEE. The CDR3 consists of 15 residues. The CDR3 sequence: CASSFVSSSYNEQFF. The CDR3 nucleotides read TGTGCCAGCAGCTTTGTCAGTAGCTCCTACAATGAGCAGTTCTTC.

A note on this clonotype: Possible read error: a much larger clone is one base away. This rearrangement joins TRBV6-2 or TRBV6-3 to TRBJ2-1; the D is unclear. This CDR3 comprises 11 residues. Trimming left V 5 bases short and J 11 bases short, with 10 bases between. The germline V gene encodes CDR1 MNHEY and CDR2 SVGEGT. CDR3 DNA: TGTGCCAGCAGTGGTATAGGAAAGCAGTTCTTC. It specifies CASSGIGKQFF.

To note about this clonotype: A clone one base away is much larger, so this may be a read error. The chain combines TRBV5-4 with TRBJ2-7; tentatively, D is TRBD1 (5 bases). The CDR3 totals 14 residues. Germline V CDR1 and CDR2: SGHNT, YYREEE (reference sequence). The CDR3 DNA sequence: TGTACCAGCAGCTCTAGATCGCAGGGATACGAGCAGTACTTC. Encoded protein: CTSSSRSQGYEQYF.

Comment on this clonotype: Compared with germline, one end of the junction differs, possibly owing to a read error. The genes are TRBV24-1 and TRBJ2-1, with TRBD2 identical over 7 bases. The CDR3 sequence is 14 residues long. Germline assignment: CDR1 KGHDR and CDR2 SFDVKD. The CDR3 region is CATSDSPSGDEQSF. CDR3 DNA: TGTGCCACCAGTGATTCCCCTAGCGGAGATGAGCAGTCCTTC.

The chain carries TRBV7-9 and TRBJ2-5; 8 nucleotides line up with TRBD2. V lost 10 bases to trimming and J lost 2 bases; unmatched junction nucleotides: 12. Looked up from germline, CDR1 is SEHNR and CDR2 is FQNEAQ (reference sequence). This CDR3 contains 15 residues. The CDR3 loop reads CATTKTSVAQETQYF. CDR3 nucleotide sequence: TGTGCCACTACCAAGACTAGCGTAGCTCAAGAGACCCAGTACTTC.

A note on this clonotype: The junction differs from germline at one of its ends, possibly a read error. The chain combines TRBV5-4 with TRBJ2-1; TRBD1 aligns across 7 bases. Germline V CDR1 and CDR2: SGHNT, YYREEE (reference sequence). The CDR3 spans 13 residues. The CDR3 loop reads CAISQGQRNEQFF. The CDR3 DNA sequence: TGTGCCATCAGCCAGGGACAGAGAAATGAGCAGTTCTTC.

The chain combines TRBV30 with TRBJ1-1; 9 nucleotides align to TRBD1. The CDR3 runs to 15 residues. After removal of 5 bases from V and 5 bases from J, the junction contained 12 bases not matched to a gene. Germline CDR1 GTSNPN, CDR2 SVGIG (reference sequence). The CDR3 here is CAWELTGGAGTEAFF. CDR3 DNA: TGTGCCTGGGAGTTAACAGGGGGCGCCGGAACTGAAGCTTTCTTT. Filled out from reference TRBV30 and TRBJ1-1, the complete variable domain reads SQTIHQWPATLVQPVGSPLSLECTVEGTSNPNLYWYRQAAGRGLQLLFYSVGIGQISSEVPQNLSASRPQDRQFILSSKKLLLSDSGFYLCAWELTGGAGTEAFFGQGTRLTVV.

This chain joins TRBV12-3 or TRBV12-4 and TRBJ1-1, with D possibly TRBD1 on 6 matching bases. Trimming removed 9 bases at V and 3 bases at J, with 23 bases between. The CDR3 sequence is 16 residues long. The CDR3 coding sequence is TGTGCCAGTAGTCGCACTACCGGGGGCGCGTACACTGAAGCTTTCTTT. Its translation: CASSRTTGGAYTEAFF.

This clonotype was observed a handful of times. A much bigger clone sits one base away, suggesting this may be a read error. The V gene is TRBV10-3, the J gene TRBJ1-2; TRBD1 matches 10 bases. Per the germline V gene, CDR1 is ENHRY and CDR2 is SYGVKD. V was clipped by 5 bases and J by 8 bases; unmatched bases: 5. The CDR3 extends over 13 amino acids. This CDR3 reads CAISLGTGEGYTF. CDR3 nucleotides: TGTGCCATCAGTCTCGGGACAGGGGAGGGCTACACCTTC.

In its sample, this clonotype was seen once. With a much larger clone just one base away, this may be a read error. The chain couples TRBV28 to TRBJ1-2; D ambiguous. CDR1 is MDHEN, CDR2 SYDVKM, per germline. This CDR3 contains 11 residues. In DNA form, the CDR3 reads TGTGACAGCAGTATGCGGACTGGCTACACCTTC. Translated: CDSSMRTGYTF.

This clonotype was picked up many times. This chain uses TRBV11-2 with TRBJ2-2; 8 bases align to TRBD1. Germline V gives CDR1 SGHAT, CDR2 FQNNGV. V shed 5 bases and J 7 bases; nucleotides not matched to a gene: 9. The CDR3 consists of 15 residues. The CDR3 DNA reads as TGTGCCAGCAGCACCGGGACAGGTTCGCACGGGGAGCTGTTTTTT. Protein: CASSTGTGSHGELFF.

Remarks on this clonotype: Here the CDR3 omits its conserved ending phenylalanine or tryptophan, so a read error is the likely source. The chain carries TRBV5-6 and TRBJ2-7; 12 bases align to TRBD2. CDR3 length equals 15 residues. The junction had 7 bases not matched to a gene; V was cut back by 4 bases and J by 5 bases. Germline assignment: CDR1 SGHDT and CDR2 YYEEEE. CDR3 protein: CASSNGLAGYHEQYL. For the CDR3, the DNA is TGTGCCAGCAGCAATGGACTAGCGGGGTACCACGAGCAGTACCTC.

This clonotype was seen at least ten times. The rearrangement joins TRBV6-5 to TRBJ2-6, with 10 bases lining up with TRBD1. This CDR3 contains 16 residues. J gave up 4 bases and V 10 bases, and 10 bases lay outside the gene matches. Germline V gives CDR1 MNHEY, CDR2 SVGAGI. The CDR3 here is CATGEGTGEGANVLTF. DNA of the CDR3: TGTGCCACTGGCGAGGGGACAGGGGAAGGGGCCAACGTCCTGACTTTC.